This section outlines one T cell receptor (beta chain) sequence together with its context. Which antigen it targets is not known. No quality values exist for individual bases; no much larger clone is one base distant. This specimen comes from a study of blood T cell repertoires in COVID-19 (dated by TCRdb to between 2020 and 2021). With regard to the full study: Samples covering the acute and convalescent phases of COVID-19 were provided by collaborators in the United States, Italy and Spain. The prospective study material was composed of cDNA or gDNA derived from T cells, B-cell-depleted T cells, or PBMCs. Deeply sampled blood TCRbeta repertoires from subjects exposed to, actively infected with, or recovered from COVID-19 were included in the dataset. The repertoires were released in a freely available public database meant as a resource for research on the immune response to SARS-CoV-2. The samples were drawn from the first 160 participants of the ongoing ImmuneRACE study and from about 1,200 subjects provided by 6 global collaborators. The sample metadata nearly always contained a de-identified subject ID, COVID-19 status, age in years and sex. HLA class I and class II types, where available, came from metadata supplied by the sample provider rather than from assay-based typing.

The germline V gene (reference sequence) supplies CDR1 SGHKS and CDR2 YYEKEE. Deletion took 2 bases off V and 0 bases off J, with a span of 11 bases between the germline ends. Measured from the cysteine to the phenylalanine, the CDR3 is 15 residues long. Only the CDR3 region is kept as DNA, spanning 45 bases read in frame from base 1. TCRbeta CDR3 regions were amplified from genomic DNA using the immunoSEQ Assay, a bias-controlled multiplex PCR. Under the source paper's analysis protocol: The number of nucleated cells in each sample was estimated from the amplification of reference gene primers within the assay. Sequence reads were collapsed and filtered to measure the absolute abundance of every unique TCRbeta CDR3 rearrangement. For each sample, productive Simpson clonality was calculated as the square root of Simpson's diversity index over productive rearrangements. Drawn from immuneACCESS, this table holds only the in-frame rearrangements with V and J called that TCRdb kept. Clones are partly lost; checked studies trace under half to an unresolved V gene and leave the rest unexplained. Clone size and V and J calls were adopted from that table, with D and trimming inferred from the DNA. The sample table lists 250,000 to 300,000 clones, 80% to 90% of them with a count of one. Jointly, the top ten make up 5% to 8% of the sample.

Enrolling through a virtual design, the prospective study's participants ranged in age from roughly 18 to 89 years and lived across about two dozen United States geographic areas. Cohort assignment in the prospective study relied on participant-reported clinical history from a screening survey and a study questionnaire. Exposed participants had been in contact with someone with a PCR-confirmed or clinician-diagnosed COVID-19 case within 2 weeks of study entry. In the prospective study, mobile phlebotomists collected whole blood, serum and a nasopharyngeal or oropharyngeal swab from each participant. Additional blood draws and questionnaires over an approximately 2-month period could optionally be provided by prospective study participants. Before DNA extraction, prospective study blood samples were shipped either frozen or at room temperature. The study at large found these results: The amount of clinical and demographic metadata varied by source and participant and was provided uncurated.

The source is a woman in her forties or fifties who had been exposed to COVID-19. In this chain, TRBV5-5 is recombined with TRBJ1-1; TRBD1 is a possible D gene, resting on 5 matching bases. Sequencing was done on a sample of PBMCs or T cells enriched from blood (not recorded which). This receptor carries the CDR3 CASSFMNRLNTEAFF. In nucleotides, the sequence is TGTGCCAGCAGCTTTATGAACAGGTTGAACACTGAAGCTTTCTTT. The reference TRBV5-5 and TRBJ1-1 proteins fill in what lies around the CDR3, so the full variable domain reads DAGVTQSPTHLIKTRGQQVTLRCSPISGHKSVSWYQQVLGQGPQFIFQYYEKEERGRGNFPDRFSARQFPNYSSELNVNALLLGDSALYLCASSFMNRLNTEAFFGQGTRLTVV.